A single sample is the source of the 8 T cell receptor beta chains below, sequenced in a study of OX40 agonist ivuxolimab in advanced cancers. The protocol was immunoSEQ multiplex PCR, while the TCRdb copy is restricted to in-frame clones and leaves out a portion. The repertoire holds tens of thousands of clones, with about 86% as singletons. The source material was CD4+ or CD8+ T cells sorted from blood, sampled in a trial of the OX40 agonist ivuxolimab. All receptors come from an adult with an advanced solid tumor such as melanoma, head and neck, liver or kidney cancer.

The rearrangement uses TRBV2 and TRBJ1-5; tentative D call: TRBD1 (6 bases). CDR1 and CDR2 from the germline V gene are SNHLY and FYNNEI. This CDR3 is built from 15 residues. V shed 6 bases and J shed 0 bases, with 12 bases lying between them. CDR3 protein: CASRGGQHSNQPQHF. The CDR3 region has the DNA TGTGCCAGCAGGGGGGGGCAGCATAGCAATCAGCCCCAGCATTTT.

The count of this clone is one. This sequence joins TRBV11-2 and TRBJ2-4; D gene uncertain. The CDR3 runs 14 residues. The V gene's germline CDR1 is SGHAT and CDR2 FQNNGV. Trimming took 4 bases from V and 2 from J, leaving 9 bases between them. CDR3 in DNA: TGTGCCAGCAGCTCCCTTTACCCCAAAAACATTCAGTACTTC. It codes for CASSSLYPKNIQYF.

The rearrangement joins TRBV5-1 to TRBJ1-1, with 9 nucleotides matching TRBD1. V shed 4 bases, J shed 7 bases, and the junction held 5 bases outside the gene matches. The CDR3 loop spans 13 amino acids. From germline, CDR1 is SGHRS and CDR2 YFSETQ. CDR3 sequence (DNA): TGCGCCAGCAGCGGACAGGGGTTCCGTGAAGCTTTCTTT. Translated: CASSGQGFREAFF.

V usage is TRBV7-9 and J usage is TRBJ2-7, with 12 bases identical to TRBD2. V was pared by 4 bases and J by 5 bases, with 0 bases of the junction left unmatched. There are 13 residues in the CDR3. The V gene's germline CDR1 is SEHNR and CDR2 FQNEAQ (reference sequence). The DNA for the CDR3 is TGTGCCAGCAGCTGGACTAGCGGGAACGAGCAGTACTTC. It codes for CASSWTSGNEQYF.

This chain joins TRBV18 and TRBJ1-3; D is possibly TRBD1 (6 bases). The CDR3 has 16 residues. V was clipped by 6 bases and J by 0 bases, with 15 bases between them. Germline loops: CDR1 KGHSH, CDR2 LQKENI. As DNA, the CDR3 is TGTGCCAGCTCCTTAGGACAGCCTTCCTCTGGAAACACCATATATTTT. Protein product: CASSLGQPSSGNTIYF.

V usage is TRBV19 and J usage is TRBJ2-2, with 12 bases lining up with TRBD2. Trimming removed 8 bases from V and 6 bases from J; junction bases left unmatched: 7. The CDR3 contains 15 residues. CDR1 is LNHDA and CDR2 is SQIVND in the germline V gene (reference sequence). CDR3 in DNA: TGTGCCAGTCCACGACTAGCGGGAGATTCCGGGGAGCTGTTTTTT. It is translated as CASPRLAGDSGELFF.

This clone was counted only a few times. The CDR3 DNA is TGTGCCAGCAGCTTAAGGTCGACTAGCGGGAGTGTGTACAATGAGCAGTTCTTC. Translating it yields CASSLRSTSGSVYNEQFF. The J gene is TRBJ2-1, the V gene TRBV11-2, with 12 bases lining up with TRBD2. CDR3 length: 18 amino acids. Germline CDR1 is SGHAT and CDR2 is FQNNGV. J was trimmed by 4 bases and V by 2 bases; bases with no gene match: 9.

CDR3 bases: TGTGCCAGCAGCTTAGCCGCGGGACGGAACTCCTACGAGCAGTACTTC. Encoded protein: CASSLAAGRNSYEQYF. The rearrangement joins TRBV7-8 to TRBJ2-7; D is perhaps TRBD2 (6 bases). Germline CDR1 SGHVS, CDR2 FQNEAQ. Trimming took 0 bases from V and 0 from J, leaving 12 bases between them. The CDR3 runs to 16 residues.